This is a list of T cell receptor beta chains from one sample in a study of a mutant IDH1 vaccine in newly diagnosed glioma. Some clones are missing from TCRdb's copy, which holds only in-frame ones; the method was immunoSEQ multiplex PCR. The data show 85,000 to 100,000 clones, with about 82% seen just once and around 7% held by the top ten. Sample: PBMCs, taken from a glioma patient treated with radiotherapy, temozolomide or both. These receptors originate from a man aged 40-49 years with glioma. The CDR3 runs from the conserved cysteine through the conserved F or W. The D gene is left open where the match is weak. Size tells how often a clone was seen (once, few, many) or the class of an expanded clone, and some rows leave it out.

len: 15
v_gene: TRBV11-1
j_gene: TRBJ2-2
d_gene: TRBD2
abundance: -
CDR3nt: TGTGCCAGCAGCTCCAGCGGGAAGAACACCGGGGAGCTGTTTTTT
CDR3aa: CASSSSGKNTGELFF

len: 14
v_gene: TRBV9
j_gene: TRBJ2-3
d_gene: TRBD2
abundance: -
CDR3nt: TGTGCCAGCAGCGCGACTAGCGTTCCAGATACGCAGTATTTT
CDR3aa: CASSATSVPDTQYF

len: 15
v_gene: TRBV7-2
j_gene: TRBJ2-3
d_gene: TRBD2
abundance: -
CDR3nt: TGTGCCAGCAGCCAGCGGGGGGGCGGGACCGATACGCAGTATTTT
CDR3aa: CASSQRGGGTDTQYF

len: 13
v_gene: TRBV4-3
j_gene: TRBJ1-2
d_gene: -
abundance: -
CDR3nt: TGCGCCAGCAGCCAGCCCCCGGGGGCTGGCTACACCTTC
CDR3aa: CASSQPPGAGYTF

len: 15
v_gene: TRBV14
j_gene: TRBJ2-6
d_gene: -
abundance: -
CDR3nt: TGTGCCAGCAGCCCATTGCGCTCTGGGGCCAACGTCCTGACTTTC
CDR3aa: CASSPLRSGANVLTF

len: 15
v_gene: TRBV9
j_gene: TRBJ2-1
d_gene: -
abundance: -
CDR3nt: TGTGCCAGCAGCGTCGAGCGGACGTCCTACAATGAGCAGTTCTTC
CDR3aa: CASSVERTSYNEQFF

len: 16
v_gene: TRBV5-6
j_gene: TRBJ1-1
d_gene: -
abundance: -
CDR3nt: TGTGCCAGCAGCTTTGGACCCATGGTTATGAACACTGAAGCTTTCTTT
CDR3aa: CASSFGPMVMNTEAFF

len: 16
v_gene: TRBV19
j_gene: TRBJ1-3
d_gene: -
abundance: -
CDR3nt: TGTGCCAGTAGTATCCGACAGAAGCACTCTGGAAACACCATATATTTT
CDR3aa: CASSIRQKHSGNTIYF

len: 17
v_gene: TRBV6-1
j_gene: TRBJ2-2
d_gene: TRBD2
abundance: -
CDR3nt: TGTGCCAGCAGTGAAGTAGCGGGAGTCGCGAACACCGGGGAGCTGTTTTTT
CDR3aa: CASSEVAGVANTGELFF

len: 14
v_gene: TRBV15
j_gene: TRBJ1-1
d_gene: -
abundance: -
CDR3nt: TGTGCCACCAGCAGAGAGCCGCCGAACACTGAAGCTTTCTTT
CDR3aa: CATSREPPNTEAFF

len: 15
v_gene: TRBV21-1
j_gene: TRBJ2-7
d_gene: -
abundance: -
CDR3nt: TGTGCCAGCAGCCTCAGGCGGGGACCCCTCTACGAGCAGTACTTC
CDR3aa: CASSLRRGPLYEQYF

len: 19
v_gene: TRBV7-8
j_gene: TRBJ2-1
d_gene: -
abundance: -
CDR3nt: TGTGCCAGCAGCTTCCGGCAGCTCGGCCCTGGAAGCTCCTACAATGAGCAGTTCTTC
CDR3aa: CASSFRQLGPGSSYNEQFF

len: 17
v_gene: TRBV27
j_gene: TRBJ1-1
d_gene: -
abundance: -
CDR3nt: TGTGCCAGCAGTTTATATAGGGACAAAACAGGACGGACTGAAGCTTTCTTT
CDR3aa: CASSLYRDKTGRTEAFF

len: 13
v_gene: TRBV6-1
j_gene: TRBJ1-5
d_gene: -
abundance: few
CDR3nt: TGTGCCAGCAGACAGGGACCCAATCAGCCCCAGCATTTT
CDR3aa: CASRQGPNQPQHF

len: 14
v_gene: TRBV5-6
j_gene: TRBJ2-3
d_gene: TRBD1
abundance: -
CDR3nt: TGTGCCAGCAGTCCACAGGGGGCCAAGAGGACGCAGTATTTT
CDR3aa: CASSPQGAKRTQYF

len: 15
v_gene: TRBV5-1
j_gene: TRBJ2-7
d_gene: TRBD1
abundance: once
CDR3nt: TGCGCCAGCAGCTTAACAGGACAGGGCATCCACGAGCAGTACTTC
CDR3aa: CASSLTGQGIHEQYF

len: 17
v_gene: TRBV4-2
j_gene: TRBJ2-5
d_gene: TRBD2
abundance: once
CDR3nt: TGTGCCAGCAGCCCCACGTTGGGGCTAGCGGGAGGAGAGACCCAGTACTTC
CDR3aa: CASSPTLGLAGGETQYF

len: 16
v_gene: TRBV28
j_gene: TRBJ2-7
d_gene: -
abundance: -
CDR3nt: TGTGCCAGCAGCACTACCACACCGGGACCTGGCCTACCGCAGTACTTC
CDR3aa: CASSTTTPGPGLPQYF

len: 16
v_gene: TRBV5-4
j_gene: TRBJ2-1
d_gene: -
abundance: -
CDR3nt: TGTGCCAGCAGCTTGGTGGGGTCCAGCTCCTACAATGAGCAGTTCTTC
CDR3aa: CASSLVGSSSYNEQFF

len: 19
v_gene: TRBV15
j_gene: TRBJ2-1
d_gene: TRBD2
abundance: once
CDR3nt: TGTGCCACCAGCAGAGATGGGACTAGCGGGAGGGAGAAAAACAATGAGCAGTTCTTC
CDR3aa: CATSRDGTSGREKNNEQFF

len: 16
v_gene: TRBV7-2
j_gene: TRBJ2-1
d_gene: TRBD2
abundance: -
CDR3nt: TGTGCCAGCAGCTTAGAGGCTAGCGGCTACTACAATGAGCAGTTCTTC
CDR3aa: CASSLEASGYYNEQFF

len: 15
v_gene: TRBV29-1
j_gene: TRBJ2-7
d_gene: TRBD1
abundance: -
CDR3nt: TGCAGCGTAGCCGGGACAGGGTCGTCTTCCTACGAGCAGTACTTC
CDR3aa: CSVAGTGSSSYEQYF

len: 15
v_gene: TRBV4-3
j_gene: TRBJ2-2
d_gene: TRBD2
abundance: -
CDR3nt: TGCGCCAGCAGCCAATTAGCGGGAGGGCTCGGGGAGCTGTTTTTT
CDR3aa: CASSQLAGGLGELFF

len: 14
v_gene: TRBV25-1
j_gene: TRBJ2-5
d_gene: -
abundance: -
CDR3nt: TGTGCCAGCAGTGAATCCGGCAGAGAAGAGACCCAGTACTTC
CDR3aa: CASSESGREETQYF

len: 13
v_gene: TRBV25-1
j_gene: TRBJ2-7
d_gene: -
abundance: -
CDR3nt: TGTGCCAGCAGTGGGAACGGCCCCTACGAGCAGTACTTC
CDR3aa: CASSGNGPYEQYF

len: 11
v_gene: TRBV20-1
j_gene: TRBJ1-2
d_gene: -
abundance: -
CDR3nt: TGCAGTGTAGAAGCTAACTATGGCTACACCTTC
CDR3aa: CSVEANYGYTF

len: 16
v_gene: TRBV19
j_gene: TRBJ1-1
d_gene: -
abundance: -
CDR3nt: TGTGCCAGTAGTACCCGAGCACAGGCGGTTCGGACTGAAGCTTTCTTT
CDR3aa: CASSTRAQAVRTEAFF

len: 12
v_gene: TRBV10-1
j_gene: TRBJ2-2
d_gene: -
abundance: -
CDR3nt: TGCGCCAGGTGGAGGGGAGACTGGGAGCTGTTTTTT
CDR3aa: CARWRGDWELFF

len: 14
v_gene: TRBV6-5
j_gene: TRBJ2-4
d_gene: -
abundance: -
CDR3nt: TGTGCCAGCAGTTACGGCCCGGGAAAAAACATTCAGTACTTC
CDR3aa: CASSYGPGKNIQYF

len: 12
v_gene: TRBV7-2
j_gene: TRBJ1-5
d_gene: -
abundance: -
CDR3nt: TGTGCCAGCAGCTTTAGTGCACAGCCCCAGCATTTT
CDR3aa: CASSFSAQPQHF

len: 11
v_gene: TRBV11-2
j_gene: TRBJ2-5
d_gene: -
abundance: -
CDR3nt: TGTGCCAGCAGCTACGTGGAGACCCAGTACTTC
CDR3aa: CASSYVETQYF

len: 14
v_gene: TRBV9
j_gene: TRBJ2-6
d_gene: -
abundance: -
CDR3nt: TGTGCCAGCAGCGGGGCGGGTGGGGCCAACGTCCTGACTTTC
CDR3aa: CASSGAGGANVLTF

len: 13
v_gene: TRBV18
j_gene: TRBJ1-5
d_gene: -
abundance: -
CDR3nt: TGTGCCAGCTCACCACTAGAGAATCAGCCCCAGCATTTT
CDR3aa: CASSPLENQPQHF

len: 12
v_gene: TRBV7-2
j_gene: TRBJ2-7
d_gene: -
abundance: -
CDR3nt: TGTGCCAGCAGCCGACAGACCTACGAGCAGTACTTC
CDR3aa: CASSRQTYEQYF

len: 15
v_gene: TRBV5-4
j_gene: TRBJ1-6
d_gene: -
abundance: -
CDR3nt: TGTGCCAGCAGCCAGCGGGACGGTTCCAATTCACCCCTCCACTTT
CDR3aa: CASSQRDGSNSPLHF

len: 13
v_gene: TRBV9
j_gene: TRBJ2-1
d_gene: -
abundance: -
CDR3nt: TGTGCCAGCAGCGTTCTAGCAGCCAATGAGCAGTTCTTC
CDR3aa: CASSVLAANEQFF

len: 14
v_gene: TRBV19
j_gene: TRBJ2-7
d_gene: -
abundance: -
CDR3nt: TGTGCCAGTAGTTCCTCCCATTGGTCCTACGAGCAGTACTTC
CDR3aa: CASSSSHWSYEQYF

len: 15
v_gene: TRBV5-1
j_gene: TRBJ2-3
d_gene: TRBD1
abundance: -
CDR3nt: TGCGCCAGCAGCTTGAACAGGGGGTTCACAGATACGCAGTATTTT
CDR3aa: CASSLNRGFTDTQYF

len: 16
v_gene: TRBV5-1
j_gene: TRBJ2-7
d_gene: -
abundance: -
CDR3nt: TGCGCCAGCAGCTTGGGAGCCAGACCTCTCTCCTACGAGCAGTACTTC
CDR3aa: CASSLGARPLSYEQYF

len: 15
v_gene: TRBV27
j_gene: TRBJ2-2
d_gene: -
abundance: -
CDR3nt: TGTGCCAGCAGTTTTTCGGCGGAGAACACCGGGGAGCTGTTTTTT
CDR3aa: CASSFSAENTGELFF

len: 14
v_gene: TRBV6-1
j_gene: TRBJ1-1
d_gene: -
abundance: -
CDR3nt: TGTGCCAGCAGTGAAGTGGGAGGGAGGACTGAAGCTTTCTTT
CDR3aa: CASSEVGGRTEAFF

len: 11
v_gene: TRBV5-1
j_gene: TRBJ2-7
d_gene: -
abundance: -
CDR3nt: TGCGCCAGTTTGGGAGAGGACGAGCAGTACTTC
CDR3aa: CASLGEDEQYF

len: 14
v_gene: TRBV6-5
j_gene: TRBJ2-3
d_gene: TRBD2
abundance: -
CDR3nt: TGTGCCAGCAGTGCGACTAGCGGGGCAGATACGCAGTATTTT
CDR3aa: CASSATSGADTQYF

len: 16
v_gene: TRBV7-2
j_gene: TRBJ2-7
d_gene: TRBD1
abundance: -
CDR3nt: TGTGCCAGCAGCTTAGCCCCGGCAGGGGGCTTCAACGAGCAGTACTTC
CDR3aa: CASSLAPAGGFNEQYF

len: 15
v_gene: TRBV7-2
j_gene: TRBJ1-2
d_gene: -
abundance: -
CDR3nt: TGTGCCAGCAGCTTAGTGATCCAGGGGAGGGATGGCTACACCTTC
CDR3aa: CASSLVIQGRDGYTF

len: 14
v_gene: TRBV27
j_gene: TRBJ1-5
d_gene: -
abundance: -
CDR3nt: TGTGCCAGCAGTTTAAGGCGGACCAATCAGCCCCAGCATTTT
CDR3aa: CASSLRRTNQPQHF

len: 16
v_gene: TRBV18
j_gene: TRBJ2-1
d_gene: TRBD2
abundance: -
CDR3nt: TGTGCCAGCTCACCACGGACTAGCGGGAGTAAAGTTGAGCAGTTCTTC
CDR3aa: CASSPRTSGSKVEQFF

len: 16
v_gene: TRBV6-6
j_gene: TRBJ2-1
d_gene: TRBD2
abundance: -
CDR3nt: TGTGCCAGCACCACCACGACTAGCGGGAGTTACAATGAGCAGTTCTTC
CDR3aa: CASTTTTSGSYNEQFF

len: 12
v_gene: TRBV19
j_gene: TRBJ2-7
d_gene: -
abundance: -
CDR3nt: TGTGCCAGTAGTACCGACAGATACGAGCAGTACTTC
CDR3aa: CASSTDRYEQYF

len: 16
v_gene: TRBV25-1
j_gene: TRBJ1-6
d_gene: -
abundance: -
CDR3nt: TGTGCCAGCAGTGAATATTTTCTACAGAAAGAGTCACCCCTCCACTTT
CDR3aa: CASSEYFLQKESPLHF

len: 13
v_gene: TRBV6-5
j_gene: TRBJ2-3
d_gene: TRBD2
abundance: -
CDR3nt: TGTGCCAGCAGCGGGGGGGTCACAGATACGCAGTATTTT
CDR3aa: CASSGGVTDTQYF

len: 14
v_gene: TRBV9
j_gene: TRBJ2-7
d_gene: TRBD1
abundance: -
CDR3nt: TGTGCCAGCAGCGTAGGCAGGGGGCTCGACGAGCAGTACTTC
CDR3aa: CASSVGRGLDEQYF

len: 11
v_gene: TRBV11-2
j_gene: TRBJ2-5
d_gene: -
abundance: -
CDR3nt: TGTGCCAGCAGCCCCAAGGAGACCCAGTACTTC
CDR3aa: CASSPKETQYF

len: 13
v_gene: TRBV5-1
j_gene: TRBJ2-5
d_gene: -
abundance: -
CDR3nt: TGCGCCAGCAGCCCGGGGTCGAAAGAGACCCAGTACTTC
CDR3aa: CASSPGSKETQYF

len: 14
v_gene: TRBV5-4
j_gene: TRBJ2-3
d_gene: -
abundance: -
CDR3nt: TGTGCCAGCAGCTTCCGGGACAGCACAGATACGCAGTATTTT
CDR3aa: CASSFRDSTDTQYF